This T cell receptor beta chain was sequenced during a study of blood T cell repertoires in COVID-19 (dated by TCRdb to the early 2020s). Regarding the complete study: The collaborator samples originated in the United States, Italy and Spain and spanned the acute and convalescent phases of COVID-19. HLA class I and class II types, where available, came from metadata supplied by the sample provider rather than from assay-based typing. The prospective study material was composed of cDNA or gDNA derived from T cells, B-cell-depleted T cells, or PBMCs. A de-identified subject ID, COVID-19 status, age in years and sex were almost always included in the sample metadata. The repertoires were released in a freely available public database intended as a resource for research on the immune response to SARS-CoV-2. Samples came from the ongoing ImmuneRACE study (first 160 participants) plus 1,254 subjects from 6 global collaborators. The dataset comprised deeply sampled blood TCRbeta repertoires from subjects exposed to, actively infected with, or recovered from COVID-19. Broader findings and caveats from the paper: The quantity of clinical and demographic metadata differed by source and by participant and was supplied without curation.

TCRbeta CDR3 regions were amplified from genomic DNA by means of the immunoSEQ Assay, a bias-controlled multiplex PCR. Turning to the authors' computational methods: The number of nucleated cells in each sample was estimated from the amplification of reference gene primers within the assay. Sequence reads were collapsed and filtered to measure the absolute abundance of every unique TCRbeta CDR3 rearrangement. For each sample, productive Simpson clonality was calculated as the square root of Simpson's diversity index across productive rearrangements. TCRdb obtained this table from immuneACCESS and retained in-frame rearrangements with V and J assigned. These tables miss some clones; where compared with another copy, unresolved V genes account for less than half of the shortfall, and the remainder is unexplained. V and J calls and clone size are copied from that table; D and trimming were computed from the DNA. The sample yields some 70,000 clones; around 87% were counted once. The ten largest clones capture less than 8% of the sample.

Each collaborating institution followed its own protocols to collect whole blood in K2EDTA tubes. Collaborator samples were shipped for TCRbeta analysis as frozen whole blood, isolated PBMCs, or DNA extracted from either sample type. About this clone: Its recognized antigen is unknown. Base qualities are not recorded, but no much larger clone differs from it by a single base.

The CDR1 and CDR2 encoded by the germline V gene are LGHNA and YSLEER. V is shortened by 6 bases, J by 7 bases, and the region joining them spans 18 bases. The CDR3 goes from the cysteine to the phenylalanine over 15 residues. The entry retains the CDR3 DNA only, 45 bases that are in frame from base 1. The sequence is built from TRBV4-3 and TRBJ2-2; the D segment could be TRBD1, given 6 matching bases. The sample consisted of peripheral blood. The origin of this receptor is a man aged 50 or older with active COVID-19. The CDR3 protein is CASSYRDRNVGELFF. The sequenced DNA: TGCGCCAGCAGTTACAGGGACCGGAACGTCGGGGAGCTGTTTTTT.